Listed here are 31 T cell receptor beta chains from one sample, sequenced in a study of blood T cells in healthy people across ages. The second PCR ran roughly 6 to 11 cycles with a sample-barcoded 5' primer and J-beta primers. TCRdb fed the 5' RACE reads into MiXCR, producing one record per CDR3 protein. There are about 840,000 distinct CDR3 sequences in the sample; under 35% occur only once, and 10% lies in the top ten. The same sample was also used in a study of T cells of mothers and their children.

Sequencing input: blood. These receptors were obtained from a woman in her forties in good health.

Details on this clonotype: A read error may be the cause here, since a much bigger clone is one base away. The rearrangement links TRBV7-2 to TRBJ2-7; D possibly corresponds to TRBD1 (6 bases). The CDR3 has 13 amino acids. CDR1 is SGHTA, CDR2 FQGNSA, per germline. The DNA of the CDR3 is TGTGCCGGCAGCCGGACAGTCGCCTACGAGCAGTACTTC. Translation: CAGSRTVAYEQYF.

This clonotype was detected a few times. V usage is TRBV6-5 and J usage is TRBJ1-1; D gene ambiguous. The germline V and J ends were trimmed by 6 bases and 8 bases, with 13 bases remaining between them. Germline V CDR1 and CDR2: MNHEY, SVGAGI. The CDR3 spans 12 residues. CDR3 DNA: TGTGCCAGCAGCTCCGGAGAGCTCGAAGCTTTCTTT. It codes for CASSSGELEAFF.

This clonotype was recorded at least ten times. The chain employs TRBV28 and TRBJ2-1; no definite D call. Trimming removed 4 bases from V and 0 bases from J, with 16 bases in between. Germline loops: CDR1 MDHEN, CDR2 SYDVKM. The CDR3 sequence is 17 residues long. CDR3 in amino acids: CASSSLPMGRSYNEQFF. The CDR3 coding sequence is TGTGCCAGCAGTTCGTTACCCATGGGCCGCTCCTACAATGAGCAGTTCTTC.

This clonotype was picked up a small number of times. The rearrangement joins TRBV9 to TRBJ2-3; D is perhaps TRBD1 or TRBD2 (6 bases each). The germline CDR1 and CDR2 sequences are SGDLS and YYNGEE. V was clipped by 3 bases and J by 2 bases, with 13 bases between them. This CDR3 is built from 15 residues. The CDR3 sequence is CASSAIGGNTDTQYF. CDR3 bases: TGTGCCAGCAGCGCTATCGGGGGCAACACAGATACGCAGTATTTT.

Ten or more counts support this clonotype. CDR3: CASSIKAGTGQETQYF. CDR3 sequence (DNA): TGTGCCAGCAGTATAAAAGCCGGGACAGGCCAAGAGACCCAGTACTTC. This chain connects TRBV6-6 to TRBJ2-5; TRBD1 aligns across 8 bases. V dropped 5 bases and J dropped 1; count of bases not matched to a gene: 9. In germline, CDR1 is MNHNY, CDR2 SVGAGI (reference sequence). The CDR3 covers 16 residues.

This clonotype has at least ten counts. The chain couples TRBV5-5 to TRBJ2-5; 8 positions match TRBD1. The ends lost 3 bases at V and 2 bases at J; junction bases unmatched: 6. Germline V gene data show CDR1 as SGHKS and CDR2 as YYEKEE (reference sequence). This CDR3 is 15 amino acids long. The CDR3 is CASSWGRQGQETQYF. DNA for the CDR3: TGTGCCAGCAGCTGGGGCCGACAGGGGCAAGAGACCCAGTACTTC.

This clonotype was detected many times. V and J are TRBV20-1 and TRBJ2-7; no clear D gene. The V gene lost 0 bases and the J gene lost 0 bases, with 12 bases spanning the gap. CDR1 and CDR2 (germline): DFQATT, SNEGSKA (reference sequence). The CDR3 covers 15 residues. Written as DNA, the CDR3 is TGCAGTGCTAGAGATCCGGCAGCTAGCTCCTACGAGCAGTACTTC. Translation: CSARDPAASSYEQYF.

The J gene is TRBJ1-4, the V gene TRBV5-1; 10 bases match TRBD1. CDR3 length: 15 amino acids. CDR1 SGHRS and CDR2 YFSETQ come from the germline V gene. After removal of 4 bases from V and 6 bases from J, the junction contained 6 bases not matched to a gene. Here the CDR3 DNA reads TGCGCCAGCAGCCCAACCGGGACAGGGGATGAAAAACTGTTTTTT. This gives the protein CASSPTGTGDEKLFF.

As to this clonotype: A much larger clone lies one base from this, so it may be a read error. The chain joins TRBV25-1 to TRBJ2-2; TRBD1 might be the D (6 bases). The V end lost 4 bases, the J end lost 3 bases, and 9 bases lay between the germline ends. The CDR3 contains 14 residues. Per the germline V gene, CDR1 is MGHDK and CDR2 is SYGVNS. CDR3 DNA sequence: TGTGCCAGCAGTGGATACAGGGACACCGGGGAGCTGTTTTTT. It yields the protein CASSGYRDTGELFF.

This clonotype was seen a single time. The chain is built from TRBV7-2 and TRBJ1-2, with D possibly being TRBD1 (5 bases). The germline V gene encodes CDR1 SGHTA and CDR2 FQGNSA. Trimming removed 1 base at V and 7 bases at J, with 13 bases between. The CDR3 contains 14 residues. CDR3 loop: CASSLDQWDGGYTF. CDR3 sequence (DNA): TGTGCCAGCAGCTTAGACCAGTGGGACGGTGGCTACACCTTC. The whole variable domain, remainder taken from reference TRBV7-2 and TRBJ1-2, is GAGVSQSPSNKVTEKGKDVELRCDPISGHTALYWYRQSLGQGLEFLIYFQGNSAPDKSGLPSDRFSAERTGGSVSTLTIQRTQQEDSAVYLCASSLDQWDGGYTFGSGTRLTVV.

Only a few counts were recorded for this clonotype. This chain joins TRBV12-3 or TRBV12-4 and TRBJ1-5; D is ambiguous. V lost 7 bases and J 4 bases, leaving 11 bases between the germline ends. The CDR3 loop spans 13 amino acids. Written as DNA, the CDR3 is TGTGCCAGCACCCCGCGAATTAATCAGCCCCAGCATTTT. Its translation: CASTPRINQPQHF.

The chain has TRBV10-3 and TRBJ1-1; D possibly corresponds to TRBD1 (5 bases). This CDR3 comprises 14 residues. CDR1 is ENHRY and CDR2 is SYGVKD in the germline V gene. Trimming stripped 6 bases from V and 5 bases from J, with 16 bases between. The CDR3 loop is CAIRTGLEGTEAFF. The CDR3 DNA reads as TGTGCCATCAGGACCGGTTTGGAGGGGACTGAAGCTTTCTTT.

On this clonotype itself: With a much larger clone just one base away, this may be a read error. This chain connects TRBV20-1 to TRBJ2-1; D might be TRBD2 (5 bases). Germline loops: CDR1 DFQATT, CDR2 SNEGSKA (reference sequence). The CDR3 runs 12 residues. For the CDR3, the DNA is TGCGGTGCTAGAGATCGTGAGCGGGAGCAGTTCTTC. Translation gives CGARDREREQFF.

This clonotype was counted once. A read error may produce the germline difference seen at one junction end. The rearrangement links TRBV5-1 to TRBJ2-5, with 8 bases matching TRBD2. Germline CDR1 reads SGHRS; CDR2 reads YFSETQ. CDR3 size: 16 residues. The CDR3 sequence: CVSSWDGTRVHNEQYF. CDR3 in DNA: TGCGTCAGCAGCTGGGATGGGACTAGGGTGCACAATGAGCAGTACTTC. The complete variable domain, with remaining parts taken from reference TRBV5-1 and TRBJ2-5, reads KAGVTQTPRYLIKTRGQQVTLSCSPISGHRSVSWYQQTPGQGLQFLFEYFSETQRNKGNFPGRFSGRQFSNSRSEMNVSTLELGDSALYLCVSSWDGTRVHNEQYFGPGTRLLVL.

The V and J genes are TRBV10-3 and TRBJ1-2; 7 nucleotides line up with TRBD1. The CDR3 loop spans 15 amino acids. CDR1 is ENHRY and CDR2 is SYGVKD in the germline V gene. Trimming at V came to 4 bases and at J to 8 bases, leaving 13 bases not matched to a gene. The CDR3 DNA is TGTGCCATCAGTGGGCAAGCCACAGGGGCGGAGGGCTACACCTTC. Its protein product is CAISGQATGAEGYTF.

A remark on this clonotype: This could be a read error, since a much larger clone is one nucleotide away. The chain carries TRBV5-6 and TRBJ1-2, with D possibly matching TRBD1 (6 bases). The CDR3 contains 14 residues. Germline V CDR1 and CDR2: SGHDT, YYEEEE. V was clipped by 5 bases and J by 7 bases, with 18 bases between them. The CDR3 DNA is TGTGCCAGCAGTCTGGCAGGGGCAAGACCTGGCTACACCTTC. Translated, it gives CASSLAGARPGYTF.

This clonotype showed up just a few times. The rearrangement joins TRBV7-8 to TRBJ1-5, with D maybe TRBD1 (5 bases). Germline CDR1 is SGHVS and CDR2 is FQNEAQ. The CDR3 has 15 amino acids. The V gene lost 4 bases and the J gene lost 0 bases, with 10 bases spanning the gap. CDR3 loop: CASSSTGASNQPQHF. As DNA, the CDR3 is TGTGCCAGCAGCTCAACCGGGGCTAGCAATCAGCCCCAGCATTTT.

The sample holds many counts of this clonotype. This chain uses TRBV12-3 or TRBV12-4 with TRBJ1-5; 10 bases are shared with TRBD1. V shed 4 bases, J shed 4 bases, and the junction held 7 bases outside the gene matches. The CDR3 spans 16 residues. The CDR3 protein is CASSSLTGGGNQPQHF. The CDR3 region has the DNA TGTGCCAGCAGTTCTCTGACAGGGGGCGGGAATCAGCCCCAGCATTTT.

The V call is TRBV20-1, the J call TRBJ1-1, with 7 bases lining up with TRBD1. CDR3 length equals 13 residues. Looked up from germline, CDR1 is DFQATT and CDR2 is SNEGSKA (reference sequence). With V trimmed by 6 bases and J by 4 bases, 8 bases remained unmatched. CDR3 nucleotide sequence: TGCAGTGCACCTCGACAGGGAGGCACTGAAGCTTTCTTT. Protein sequence: CSAPRQGGTEAFF.

CDR3 amino acids: CAVREGTDTQYF. As DNA, the CDR3 is TGTGCAGTCCGGGAAGGAACAGATACGCAGTATTTT. This rearrangement joins TRBV7-9 to TRBJ2-3, with a weak D call TRBD2 (5 bases). Germline loops: CDR1 SEHNR, CDR2 FQNEAQ (reference sequence). The CDR3 is made up of 12 amino acids.

This chain connects TRBV6-5 to TRBJ2-7; the match to TRBD1 covers 7 bases. The CDR3 extends over 13 amino acids. Germline CDR1 and CDR2: MNHEY and SVGAGI. The V and J ends lost 3 bases and 9 bases, in that order; junction bases with no gene match: 8. This CDR3 reads CASSYRTGLGQYF. The CDR3 DNA reads as TGTGCCAGCAGTTATCGGACAGGCCTCGGGCAGTACTTC.

V gene TRBV7-2 combines with J gene TRBJ1-2, with 8 bases fitting TRBD1. The trim removed 7 bases at V and 7 bases at J, leaving 20 bases unmatched. The CDR3 extends over 17 amino acids. Germline V CDR1 and CDR2: SGHTA, FQGNSA. The CDR3 loop reads CASTINPKGQGGRGYTF. The CDR3, as DNA: TGTGCCAGCACTATTAACCCCAAAGGACAGGGAGGTCGTGGCTACACCTTC.

The chain has TRBV5-1 and TRBJ2-7, with 12 bases that match TRBD2. The CDR3 runs to 16 residues. Germline CDR1 and CDR2: SGHRS and YFSETQ. J gave up 10 bases and V 0 bases, and 11 bases lay outside the gene matches. In nucleotides, the CDR3 is TGCGCCAGCAGCTTGGGTGCTAGCGGGGGGGCCGAGGCCCAGTACTTC. Its translation is CASSLGASGGAEAQYF. Full variable domain (outside the CDR3, taken from reference TRBV5-1 and TRBJ2-7): KAGVTQTPRYLIKTRGQQVTLSCSPISGHRSVSWYQQTPGQGLQFLFEYFSETQRNKGNFPGRFSGRQFSNSRSEMNVSTLELGDSALYLCASSLGASGGAEAQYFGPGTRLTVT.

Notes on this clonotype: With a much larger clone just one base away, this may be a read error. In DNA, the CDR3 is TGTGTCGCAGGGGCCCTTAACATTCAGTACTTC. Translation gives CVAGALNIQYF. The rearrangement links TRBV27 to TRBJ2-4, with a tentative D call TRBD1 (6 bases). The CDR3 has 11 amino acids. The germline gives CDR1 MNHEY, CDR2 SMNVEV (reference sequence).

The chain combines TRBV19 with TRBJ2-1, with D unresolved. V gave up 4 bases and J gave up 7 bases, with 11 bases separating them. CDR1 is LNHDA and CDR2 is SQIVND in the germline V gene (reference sequence). The CDR3 totals 13 residues. Written as DNA, the CDR3 is TGTGCCAGTAGTACTTCCTACGGGAATGAGCAGTTCTTC. Encoded protein: CASSTSYGNEQFF.

Ten or more counts support this clonotype. V usage is TRBV29-1 and J usage is TRBJ2-7; the match to TRBD1 covers 9 bases. The germline CDR1 and CDR2 sequences are SQVTM and ANQGSEA. The CDR3 contains 14 residues. Trimming cost V 4 bases and J 6 bases; bases outside gene matches: 10. The CDR3 spells CSVGTGTGLAEQYF. The CDR3 bases are TGCAGCGTTGGCACCGGGACAGGGCTCGCCGAGCAGTACTTC.

This clonotype was seen only a few times. The chain employs TRBV10-2 and TRBJ1-2; weak D call: TRBD1 (5 bases). This CDR3 contains 15 residues. Trimming shortened V by 2 bases and J by 2 bases, and 12 bases separated the two germline ends. Germline assignment: CDR1 WSHSY and CDR2 SAAADI. CDR3 sequence reads: CASSEPGRSNYGYTF. Written as DNA, the CDR3 is TGCGCCAGCAGTGAGCCGGGACGGTCCAACTATGGCTACACCTTC.

The chain has TRBV7-2 and TRBJ2-7; unclear D gene. Matching the DNA end better, TRBJ2-5 makes the J call doubtful. The CDR3 consists of 13 residues. CDR1 is SGHTA and CDR2 is FQGNSA in the germline V gene. The CDR3 region is CASSLVIQETQYF. In DNA, the CDR3 is TGTGCCAGCAGCTTAGTCATTCAAGAGACCCAGTACTTC.

This clonotype was found many times. This rearrangement joins TRBV12-3 or TRBV12-4 to TRBJ1-2, with 7 bases matching TRBD1. The V and J ends lost 8 bases and 4 bases, in that order; junction bases with no gene match: 13. This CDR3 spans 15 amino acids. The CDR3 reads CASGHRDSILYGYTF. The CDR3 DNA follows: TGTGCCAGCGGACACCGGGACAGCATCCTCTATGGCTACACCTTC.

In this sample, this clonotype turned up a few times. This sequence joins TRBV5-1 and TRBJ1-4; perhaps TRBD1 as D (6 bases). This CDR3 spans 18 amino acids. In germline, CDR1 is SGHRS, CDR2 YFSETQ. Trimming removed 1 base from V and 0 bases from J, with 16 bases in between. CDR3 nucleotide sequence: TGCGCCAGCAGCTTGACCCCCGGACAGCCCACAACTAATGAAAAACTGTTTTTT. Translation: CASSLTPGQPTTNEKLFF.

The sample holds a few counts of this clonotype. This chain connects TRBV7-2 to TRBJ2-7, with D possibly TRBD2 on 7 matching bases. Germline V gene sequence: CDR1 SGHTA, CDR2 FQGNSA. This CDR3 has 14 residues. The germline V and J ends were trimmed by 5 bases and 6 bases, with 17 bases remaining between them. CDR3 in amino acids: CASSPAGAVAEQYF. CDR3 nucleotide sequence: TGTGCCAGCAGCCCCGCGGGGGCGGTCGCCGAGCAGTACTTC.